This is a list of T cell receptor beta chains from one sample in a study of response to subunit inactivated influenza vaccine. TCRdb called the RT-PCR reads again in MiXCR, with one record for every CDR3 protein. This table holds 800,000 or so distinct CDR3 sequences, 21% found once. This sample comprised PBMCs from blood, obtained more than 4 days after vaccination. Receptors were obtained from a man aged 50 to 60 who received an inactivated influenza vaccine. Both conserved end residues are part of each CDR3. A D gene is named only where the DNA matches it firmly. Some rows mark clone size as missing; the rest say once, few, many or name a class of expanded clone.

J: TRBJ2-1; D: .; size: .; V: TRBV18; CDR3: CASSPVTSPTYNEQFF; DNA: TGTGCCAGCTCACCAGTGACGTCCCCGACCTACAATGAGCAGTTCTTC
J: TRBJ1-1; D: .; size: .; V: TRBV3-1; CDR3: CASSPWDGNTEAFF; DNA: TGTGCCAGCAGCCCCTGGGACGGGAACACTGAAGCTTTCTTT
J: TRBJ2-1; D: .; size: .; V: TRBV6-1; CDR3: CASSPLGGYNEQFF; DNA: TGTGCCAGCAGCCCCCTCGGCGGATACAATGAGCAGTTCTTC
J: TRBJ2-2; D: .; size: .; V: TRBV4-3; CDR3: CASSQVQGIVTGELFF; DNA: TGCGCCAGCAGCCAAGTCCAGGGGATCGTCACCGGGGAGCTGTTTTTT
J: TRBJ2-6; D: .; size: .; V: TRBV27; CDR3: CASSFIGSGANVLTF; DNA: TGTGCCAGCAGTTTTATCGGCTCTGGGGCCAACGTCCTGACTTTC
J: TRBJ1-1; D: .; size: .; V: TRBV7-2; CDR3: CASSRRGGENTEAFF; DNA: TGTGCCAGCAGCCGCAGGGGAGGCGAGAACACTGAAGCTTTCTTT
J: TRBJ1-1; D: .; size: few; V: TRBV13; CDR3: CASSYRAYGTEAFF; DNA: TGTGCCAGCAGCTATAGGGCATACGGCACTGAAGCTTTCTTT
J: TRBJ1-1; D: TRBD1; size: .; V: TRBV7-6; CDR3: CASSQGAYTEAFF; DNA: TGTGCCAGCAGCCAGGGGGCTTACACTGAAGCTTTCTTT
J: TRBJ2-7; D: TRBD1; size: .; V: TRBV3-1; CDR3: CASSPGSGGGEQYF; DNA: TGTGCCAGCAGCCCTGGATCAGGGGGCGGCGAGCAGTACTTC
J: TRBJ1-1; D: TRBD1; size: .; V: TRBV20-1; CDR3: CSAPPWDRIMNTEAFF; DNA: TGCAGTGCTCCCCCTTGGGACAGGATTATGAACACTGAAGCTTTCTTT
J: TRBJ2-4; D: .; size: .; V: TRBV12-3/TRBV12-4; CDR3: CASSLDPEGSIQYF; DNA: TGTGCCAGCAGTTTAGATCCGGAAGGGAGCATTCAGTACTTC
J: TRBJ1-6; D: .; size: few; V: TRBV4-3; CDR3: CASSQDSGRNSPLHF; DNA: TGCGCCAGCAGCCAAGATTCAGGGAGGAATTCACCCCTCCACTTT
J: TRBJ2-5; D: TRBD2; size: .; V: TRBV12-3/TRBV12-4; CDR3: CTSSLAGLAEPSQETQYF; DNA: TGTACCAGCAGTTTAGCGGGGCTGGCTGAACCGTCCCAAGAGACCCAGTACTTC
J: TRBJ2-5; D: .; size: .; V: TRBV20-1; CDR3: CSARTSGQTQYF; DNA: TGCAGTGCTAGAACCAGCGGGCAGACCCAGTACTTC
J: TRBJ2-7; D: .; size: .; V: TRBV13; CDR3: CASSLGLREQYF; DNA: TGTGCCAGCAGCTTAGGCCTTCGGGAGCAGTACTTC
J: TRBJ2-1; D: TRBD1; size: .; V: TRBV24-1; CDR3: CATRGTGGYNEQFF; DNA: TGTGCCACCAGGGGGACAGGTGGATACAATGAGCAGTTCTTC
J: TRBJ2-2; D: TRBD2; size: once; V: TRBV27; CDR3: CASISARTSGGPRLYTGELFF; DNA: TGTGCCAGCATCTCGGCCAGGACTAGCGGGGGGCCAAGACTCTACACCGGGGAGCTGTTTTTT
J: TRBJ2-1; D: TRBD2; size: many; V: TRBV5-1; CDR3: CASSLDSGSYNEQFF; DNA: TGTGCCAGCAGCTTAGATAGCGGGAGTTACAATGAGCAGTTCTTC
J: TRBJ1-2; D: TRBD1; size: few; V: TRBV5-5; CDR3: CASSTTGGNGYTF; DNA: TGTGCCAGCAGCACGACAGGGGGAAATGGCTACACCTTC
J: TRBJ2-1; D: TRBD1; size: few; V: TRBV6-1; CDR3: CASLGQGARNEQFF; DNA: TGTGCCAGCCTCGGACAGGGGGCGCGGAATGAGCAGTTCTTC
J: TRBJ2-3; D: TRBD2; size: few; V: TRBV4-2; CDR3: CASSQVAAGVSADTQYF; DNA: TGTGCCAGCAGCCAAGTCGCAGCGGGGGTGAGCGCAGATACGCAGTATTTT
J: TRBJ1-2; D: .; size: .; V: TRBV6-2/TRBV6-3; CDR3: CASNKKSLGRYGYTF; DNA: TGTGCCAGCAATAAGAAGTCCCTGGGACGCTATGGCTACACCTTC
J: TRBJ1-6; D: .; size: many; V: TRBV7-2; CDR3: CASSLGGARDVHF; DNA: TGTGCCAGCAGCTTAGGTGGGGCCAGGGACGTTCACTTT
J: TRBJ2-5; D: .; size: .; V: TRBV20-1; CDR3: CSASGSTGTQYF; DNA: TGCAGTGCTAGTGGCTCTACAGGGACCCAGTACTTC
J: TRBJ2-7; D: .; size: .; V: TRBV9; CDR3: CASSVAGTRGSREQYF; DNA: TGTGCCAGCAGCGTAGCGGGTACTAGAGGCTCTCGCGAGCAGTACTTC
J: TRBJ2-7; D: TRBD1; size: few; V: TRBV20-1; CDR3: CSASPIGGGNEQYF; DNA: TGCAGTGCTAGCCCGATAGGGGGCGGCAACGAGCAGTACTTC
J: TRBJ2-1; D: TRBD1; size: few; V: TRBV5-1; CDR3: CASSLAGQGAVSGYNEQFF; DNA: TGCGCCAGCAGCTTGGCGGGACAGGGGGCAGTTAGCGGCTACAATGAGCAGTTCTTC
J: TRBJ1-1; D: .; size: .; V: TRBV4-3; CDR3: CASSHQGEGAFF; DNA: TGCGCCAGCAGCCACCAGGGAGAGGGAGCTTTCTTT
J: TRBJ2-1; D: TRBD2; size: few; V: TRBV9; CDR3: CASSHSGALYNEQFF; DNA: TGTGCCAGCAGCCATAGCGGGGCGCTCTACAATGAGCAGTTCTTC
J: TRBJ2-7; D: .; size: few; V: TRBV20-1; CDR3: CSAADGYEQYF; DNA: TGCAGTGCTGCGGACGGCTACGAGCAGTACTTC
J: TRBJ2-7; D: .; size: few; V: TRBV24-1; CDR3: CATRSNSGEQYF; DNA: TGTGCCACCAGGTCCAACAGTGGCGAGCAGTACTTC
J: TRBJ1-5; D: TRBD1; size: few; V: TRBV12-3/TRBV12-4; CDR3: CASTLGDRDQPQHF; DNA: TGTGCCAGCACCTTAGGGGACAGGGATCAGCCCCAGCATTTT
J: TRBJ2-1; D: TRBD2; size: .; V: TRBV5-1; CDR3: CASRAAGGRTF; DNA: TGCGCCAGCAGGGCAGCGGGAGGTCGCACATTC